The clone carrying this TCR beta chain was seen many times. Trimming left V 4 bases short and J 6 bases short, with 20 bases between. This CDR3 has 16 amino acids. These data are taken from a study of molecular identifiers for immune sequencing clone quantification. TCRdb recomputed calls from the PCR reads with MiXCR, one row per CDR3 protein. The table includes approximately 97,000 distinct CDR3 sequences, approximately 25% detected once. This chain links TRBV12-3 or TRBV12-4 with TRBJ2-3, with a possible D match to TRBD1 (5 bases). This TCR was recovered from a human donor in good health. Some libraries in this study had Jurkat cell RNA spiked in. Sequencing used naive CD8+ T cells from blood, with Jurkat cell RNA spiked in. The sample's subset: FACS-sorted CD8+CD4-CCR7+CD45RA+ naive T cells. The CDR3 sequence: CASSSSDRRFEDTQYF. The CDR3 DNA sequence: TGTGCCAGCAGTTCCTCCGACAGAAGGTTTGAGGATACGCAGTATTTT.